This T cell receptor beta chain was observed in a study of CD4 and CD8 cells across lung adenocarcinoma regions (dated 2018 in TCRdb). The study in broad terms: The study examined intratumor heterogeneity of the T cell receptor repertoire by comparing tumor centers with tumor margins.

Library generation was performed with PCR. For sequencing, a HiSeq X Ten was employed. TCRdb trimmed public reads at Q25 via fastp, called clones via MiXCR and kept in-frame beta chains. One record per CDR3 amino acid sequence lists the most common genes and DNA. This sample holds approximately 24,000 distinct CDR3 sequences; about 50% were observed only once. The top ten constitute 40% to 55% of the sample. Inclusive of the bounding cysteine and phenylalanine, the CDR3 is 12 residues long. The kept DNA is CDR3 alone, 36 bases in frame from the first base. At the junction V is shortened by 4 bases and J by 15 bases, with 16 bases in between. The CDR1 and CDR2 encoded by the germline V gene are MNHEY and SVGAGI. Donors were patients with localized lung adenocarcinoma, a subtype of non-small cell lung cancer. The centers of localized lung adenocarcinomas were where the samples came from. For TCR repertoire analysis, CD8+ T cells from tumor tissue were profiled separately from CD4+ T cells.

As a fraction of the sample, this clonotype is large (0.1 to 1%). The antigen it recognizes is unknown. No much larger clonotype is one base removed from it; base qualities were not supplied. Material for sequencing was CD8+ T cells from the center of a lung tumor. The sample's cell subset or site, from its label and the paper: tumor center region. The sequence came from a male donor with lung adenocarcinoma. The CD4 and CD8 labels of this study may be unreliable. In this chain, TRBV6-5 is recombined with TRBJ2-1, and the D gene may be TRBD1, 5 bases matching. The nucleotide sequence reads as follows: TGTGCCAGCAGTTCGGATAGTGCAGGGCCGTTCTTC. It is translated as CASSSDSAGPFF.